The 26 T cell receptor beta chains in this list originate from one sample, sequenced in a study of molecular identifiers for immune sequencing clone quantification. TCRdb fed the PCR reads into MiXCR, producing one record per CDR3 protein. This repertoire shows about 640,000 distinct CDR3 sequences, approximately 20% found once; its top ten account for approximately 0.9%. The sequencing input was naive CD8+ T cells from blood, with Jurkat cell RNA spiked in. The subset is: FACS-sorted CD8+CD4-CCR7+CD45RA+ naive T cells. The receptors stem from a human donor in good health. Some libraries in this study had Jurkat cell RNA spiked in.

The chain employs TRBV5-6 and TRBJ2-7; 12 positions match TRBD2. From germline, CDR1 is SGHDT and CDR2 YYEEEE. Unmatched junction bases numbered 10, after V lost 4 bases and J lost 5 bases. This CDR3 contains 16 residues. The CDR3 DNA is TGTGCCAGCAGCGTCGGGACTAGCGGGCTCACGGACGAGCAGTACTTC. It translates to CASSVGTSGLTDEQYF.

This clonotype was counted ten times or more. The chain joins TRBV11-2 to TRBJ2-5; a weak D match, TRBD2 (5 bases). With 5 bases removed from V and 1 base from J, the gap between germline ends came to 11 bases. CDR3 length: 14 amino acids. CDR1 is SGHAT, CDR2 FQNNGV, per germline. The CDR3 reads CASSGGGLQETQYF. Written as DNA, the CDR3 is TGTGCCAGCAGCGGCGGCGGGCTCCAAGAGACCCAGTACTTC.

This clonotype was counted between two and nine times. The chain links TRBV20-1 to TRBJ2-5, with 12 bases fitting TRBD2. Germline values: CDR1 DFQATT, CDR2 SNEGSKA (reference sequence). Losses at the gene ends were 3 bases for V and 2 bases for J; bases not matched to a gene: 13. This CDR3 is built from 18 residues. CDR3: CSARGLAGAGVVQETQYF. In nucleotides, the CDR3 is TGCAGTGCTAGGGGACTAGCGGGTGCGGGAGTCGTTCAAGAGACCCAGTACTTC.

Only a few counts were recorded for this clonotype. This chain connects TRBV7-9 to TRBJ2-3, with 9 bases lining up with TRBD2. After removal of 5 bases from V and 2 bases from J, the junction contained 20 bases not matched to a gene. CDR3 length: 20 residues. Germline CDR1 is SEHNR and CDR2 is FQNEAQ (reference sequence). The CDR3 sequence: CASSDREWTSEKIDTDTQYF. In DNA form, the CDR3 reads TGTGCCAGCAGCGACCGGGAATGGACTAGCGAGAAAATAGACACAGATACGCAGTATTTT.

For this clonotype: With a much larger clone just one base away, this may be a read error. The chain links TRBV20-1 to TRBJ2-3, with a possible D match to TRBD1 (6 bases). Trimming shortened V by 2 bases and J by 0 bases, and 12 bases separated the two germline ends. The CDR3 sequence is 15 residues long. Germline CDR1 is DFQATT and CDR2 is SNEGSKA (reference sequence). The CDR3 DNA is TGCAGTGCTAGACCCAGACAGGAAAGCACAGATACGCAGTATTTT. Translation: CSARPRQESTDTQYF.

Concerning this clonotype: A much larger clone lies one base from this, so it may be a read error. This chain uses TRBV6-2 or TRBV6-3 with TRBJ2-3, with D possibly being TRBD1 (5 bases). The CDR3 runs to 18 residues. Trimming pared 1 base from V and 5 bases from J, leaving 22 bases between. CDR1 is MNHEY, CDR2 SVGEGT, per germline. CDR3 residues: CASSYLSKGIQKGDTQYF. The DNA for the CDR3 is TGTGCCAGCAGTTACTTGAGTAAGGGGATTCAAAAAGGAGATACGCAGTATTTT.

The J gene is TRBJ1-1, the V gene TRBV19; D is uncertain. Trimming removed 6 bases from V and 7 bases from J, with 15 bases in between. The CDR3 has 13 amino acids. The germline gives CDR1 LNHDA, CDR2 SQIVND (reference sequence). The CDR3, as DNA: TGTGCCAGTAGCCCAGGAGCCCCCGTTGAAGCTTTCTTT. It encodes CASSPGAPVEAFF.

Ten or more counts support this clonotype. The V call is TRBV19, the J call TRBJ1-1; 8 bases are a match to TRBD1. The J segment lost 3 bases and the V segment lost 2 bases, leaving 5 bases of the junction unmatched. The CDR3 is 15 amino acids. Germline CDR1 reads LNHDA; CDR2 reads SQIVND (reference sequence). As DNA, the CDR3 is TGTGCCAGTAGTATAAATCAGGGGGCGTACACTGAAGCTTTCTTT. It translates to CASSINQGAYTEAFF.

A few counts support this clonotype. This chain joins TRBV27 and TRBJ2-5; TRBD1 aligns across 7 bases. After removal of 5 bases from V and 2 bases from J, the junction contained 8 bases not matched to a gene. This CDR3 spans 15 amino acids. Germline CDR1 reads MNHEY; CDR2 reads SMNVEV (reference sequence). The CDR3 spells CASSILGTEQETQYF. As DNA, the CDR3 is TGTGCCAGCAGTATTCTCGGGACAGAACAAGAGACCCAGTACTTC.

This clonotype was picked up a small number of times. The chain's CDR3 is CASNLGGADGYTF. The CDR3 nucleotides read TGTGCCAGTAATCTTGGGGGCGCGGATGGCTACACCTTC. V is TRBV9 and J is TRBJ1-2; tentatively, D is TRBD1 (6 bases). Trimming stripped 8 bases from V and 6 bases from J, with 17 bases between. CDR1 is SGDLS, CDR2 YYNGEE, per germline. The CDR3 loop spans 13 amino acids.

The chain uses TRBV13 and TRBJ2-7, with 8 bases lining up with TRBD2. The CDR3 length is 15 residues. The trim removed 4 bases at V and 2 bases at J, leaving 7 bases unmatched. The germline CDR1 and CDR2 sequences are PRHDT and FYEKMQ (reference sequence). CDR3 nucleotide sequence: TGTGCCAGCAGCTCAATTCCGGGGGGGCCCTACGAGCAGTACTTC. Its protein product is CASSSIPGGPYEQYF.

V and J are TRBV12-3 or TRBV12-4 and TRBJ1-6, with D possibly TRBD1 on 6 matching bases. The CDR3 is 15 residues long. The ends were cut back, 3 bases at V and 9 bases at J, with 15 bases in the middle. Written as DNA, the CDR3 is TGTGCCAGCAGTTTGATTGGGACACCCACTTCACCCCTCCACTTT. Protein product: CASSLIGTPTSPLHF.

The gene calls are TRBV4-3 and TRBJ2-7; 12 nucleotides align to TRBD2. Per germline, CDR1 LGHNA and CDR2 YSLEER. The CDR3 loop spans 17 amino acids. V lost 1 base to trimming and J lost 4 bases; unmatched junction nucleotides: 8. The CDR3 nucleotides read TGCGCCAGCAGCCAAGGTTCACTAGCGGGAGGACGGTACGAGCAGTACTTC. Its translation is CASSQGSLAGGRYEQYF.

This chain uses TRBV12-3 or TRBV12-4 with TRBJ2-3; 7 bases are shared with TRBD2. CDR3 size: 15 residues. Trimming cost V 7 bases and J 2 bases; bases outside gene matches: 9. In nucleotides, the CDR3 is TGTGCCAGCACCCCGGGGAGCGGGACCACAGATACGCAGTATTTT. Translating it yields CASTPGSGTTDTQYF.

This clonotype was counted many times. This chain links TRBV5-1 with TRBJ1-2, with D possibly TRBD1 on 5 matching bases. The CDR3 loop spans 14 amino acids. Germline CDR1 SGHRS, CDR2 YFSETQ. With 0 bases removed from V and 3 bases from J, the gap between germline ends came to 9 bases. The CDR3: CASSLAGAHYGYTF. CDR3 DNA: TGCGCCAGCAGCTTGGCTGGGGCCCACTATGGCTACACCTTC.

In regard to this clonotype: With a much larger clone just one base away, this may be a read error. The CDR3 sequence is CASSAALAGVNEQFF. CDR3 DNA sequence: TGTGCCAGCAGCGCGGCACTAGCGGGAGTCAATGAGCAGTTCTTC. This sequence joins TRBV7-9 and TRBJ2-1; TRBD2 matches 11 bases. With V trimmed by 5 bases and J by 6 bases, 6 bases remained unmatched. The CDR3 has 15 amino acids. Germline CDR1 SEHNR, CDR2 FQNEAQ (reference sequence).

As to this clonotype: This may come from a read error, since a much larger clone is one base off. CDR3 sequence reads: CASSQEDGNYGYTF. The CDR3 region has the DNA TGTGCCAGCAGCCAAGAAGACGGAAACTATGGCTACACCTTC. The J gene is TRBJ1-2, the V gene TRBV3-1, with unresolved D. Between the trimmed V and J ends, which lost 0 bases and 2 bases, there was a span of 7 bases. The CDR3 consists of 14 residues. CDR1 is LGHDT and CDR2 is YNNKEL in the germline V gene (reference sequence).

The table lists this clonotype with a few counts. The gene calls are TRBV4-1 and TRBJ1-3; D gene uncertain. Germline V gene lookup returns CDR1 MGHRA and CDR2 YSYEKL. This CDR3 has 15 amino acids. The germline V and J ends were trimmed by 1 base and 3 bases, with 10 bases remaining between them. Here the CDR3 DNA reads TGCGCCAGCAGCCAAGTCGCCGGGGTTGGAAACACCATATATTTT. This codes for CASSQVAGVGNTIYF.

This clonotype was detected many times. The rearrangement links TRBV12-3 or TRBV12-4 to TRBJ1-2, with D possibly matching TRBD1 (6 bases). CDR3 length equals 14 residues. With 5 bases removed from V and 4 bases from J, the gap between germline ends came to 14 bases. CDR3 sequence reads: CASSAYRDGYGYTF. In DNA, the CDR3 is TGTGCCAGCAGTGCCTACAGGGACGGCTATGGCTACACCTTC.

CDR3 residues: CSVVGLAVTYNEQFF. DNA of the CDR3: TGCAGCGTTGTGGGACTAGCGGTTACCTACAATGAGCAGTTCTTC. The genes are TRBV29-1 and TRBJ2-1; TRBD2 matches 11 bases. Germline-derived CDR1 and CDR2 are SQVTM and ANQGSEA. CDR3 length: 15 residues. J gave up 2 bases and V 4 bases, and 4 bases lay outside the gene matches.

This clonotype showed up many times. The rearrangement links TRBV4-2 to TRBJ1-1, with unresolved D. The CDR3 extends over 12 amino acids. Germline-derived CDR1 and CDR2 are LGHNA and YNFKEQ. Deletions cut 1 base from V and 8 bases from J, with 8 bases between. Written as DNA, the CDR3 is TGTGCCAGCAGCCAAGTGCTGGGGGAAGCTTTCTTT. As protein: CASSQVLGEAFF.

On this clonotype itself: One base away lies a much larger clone, so this may be a sequencing read error. The gene calls are TRBV14 and TRBJ2-5, with D unclear. This CDR3 is 13 amino acids long. The germline gives CDR1 SGHDN, CDR2 FVKESK. CDR3 DNA sequence: TGTGCCAGCAGCCAACGGTACCAAGAGGCCCAGTACTTC. Translated: CASSQRYQEAQYF.

The gene calls are TRBV7-9 and TRBJ1-1, with D perhaps TRBD1 (5 bases). The CDR3 sequence is 15 residues long. Trimming pared 3 bases from V and 1 base from J, leaving 12 bases between. Germline loops: CDR1 SEHNR, CDR2 FQNEAQ (reference sequence). CDR3 coding DNA: TGTGCCAGCAGCTTTCCGGGGACTGAGAACACTGAAGCTTTCTTT. Translating gives CASSFPGTENTEAFF. The full variable domain, in which reference TRBV7-9 and TRBJ1-1 provide the parts outside the CDR3, is DTGVSQNPRHKITKRGQNVTFRCDPISEHNRLYWYRQTLGQGPEFLTYFQNEAQLEKSRLLSDRFSAERPKGSFSTLEIQRTEQGDSAMYLCASSFPGTENTEAFFGQGTRLTVV.

This clonotype was observed many times. This chain uses TRBV4-3 with TRBJ1-5; D gene ambiguous. Germline CDR1 reads LGHNA; CDR2 reads YSLEER. The CDR3 has 15 residues. V was trimmed by 0 bases and J by 3 bases, leaving 9 bases between them. The CDR3 DNA reads TGCGCCAGCAGCCAAGAATGGCAGGACAATCAGCCCCAGCATTTT. It codes for CASSQEWQDNQPQHF.

This clonotype was counted ten times or more. The chain recombines TRBV7-2 with TRBJ1-5; weak D call: TRBD1 (6 bases). Looked up from germline, CDR1 is SGHTA and CDR2 is FQGNSA. There are 15 residues in the CDR3. Trimming took off 5 bases at V and 4 bases at J, with 15 bases between the two ends. CDR3 in DNA: TGTGCCAGCAGCGAGGACAGCCTAGCTAATCAGCCCCAGCATTTT. It encodes CASSEDSLANQPQHF.

This clonotype was counted ten times or more. The CDR3: CSAMTGLALNEQFF. Written as DNA, the CDR3 is TGCAGCGCGATGACTGGACTAGCGTTGAATGAGCAGTTCTTC. The V gene is TRBV29-1, the J gene TRBJ2-1; 9 bases map to TRBD2. V shed 7 bases and J 7 bases; nucleotides not matched to a gene: 11. There are 14 residues in the CDR3. CDR1 and CDR2 (germline): SQVTM, ANQGSEA.